This T cell receptor beta chain derives from a study of human T cells and chemical hapten exposure. Study in general: Reading of the patch tests, which applied 0.01% DPC to the upper back, occurred at 6 days.

Individual cDNA molecules each carried unique molecular identifiers attached by the library. TCRdb processed the RACE reads anew with MiXCR; each CDR3 protein has one entry. Among 370,000 or so distinct CDR3 sequences, approximately 5.1% were seen once, and the ten largest hold 2% to 2.5%. Regarding time point: patch test 1, 2 weeks after DPC sensitization. Treatment meaning: therapeutic diphenylcyclopropenone sensitization with weekly scalp DPC. Blood sampling preceded each patch test application. Alopecia patients between 18 and 70 years old and suitable for DPC were used as donors. The table lists this clonotype with a count of one. This clone may be a read error of a much larger clone one base away. Since no conserved phenylalanine or tryptophan closes the CDR3, a read error is the likely cause. CDR1 and CDR2 (germline): SGHTA, FQGNSA. The V end lost 1 base, the J end lost 2 bases, and 8 bases lay between the germline ends. The CDR3 contains 14 residues.

This TCR came from a woman in her forties or fifties with alopecia areata. Some clones in this sample may be carry-over from other donors' samples. The specimen was whole blood, collected in connection with sensitization to the hapten diphenylcyclopropenone (DPC). V usage is TRBV7-2 and J usage is TRBJ1-1; D perhaps matches TRBD1 (5 bases). The CDR3 sequence: CASSLGGFNTEAFY. DNA of the CDR3: TGTGCCAGCAGCTTAGGGGGGTTTAACACTGAAGCTTTCTAT.